These T cell receptor beta chains were read from a single sample in a study of cytomegalovirus exposure and HLA in healthy donors. Sequencing was performed with immunoSEQ multiplex PCR; in TCRdb, only in-frame clones are kept and a portion is missing. This table holds 68,000 or so clones, over 80% found once. The sequencing input was PBMCs. The origin of the receptors is a man aged 18 to 30 in good health and CMV-seronegative. CDR3s include the opening cysteine and the closing phenylalanine or tryptophan. Fields, in order: D gene, clone size, J gene, V gene, CDR3 length, CDR3 protein, CDR3 DNA. The D gene is left open where the match is weak. Not every row has a clone size; where given, it reads once, few, many or a size class.

. . TRBJ1-5 TRBV30 16 CAWSGSRGFGNQPQHF TGTGCCTGGAGTGGCAGCAGGGGATTTGGCAATCAGCCCCAGCATTTT
. . TRBJ2-7 TRBV6-6 13 CASSYLVGYEQYF TGTGCCAGCAGTTACCTCGTCGGGTACGAGCAGTACTTC
. . TRBJ2-2 TRBV27 17 CASKEAAERVRGGELFF TGTGCCAGCAAAGAGGCGGCGGAGCGGGTACGGGGCGGGGAGCTGTTTTTT
TRBD1 . TRBJ1-5 TRBV28 15 CASSTTGRSNQPQHF TGTGCCAGCAGTACGACAGGGAGGAGCAATCAGCCCCAGCATTTT
. . TRBJ2-5 TRBV7-2 13 CASSPYNFEAQYF TGTGCCAGCAGCCCGTACAATTTCGAGGCCCAGTACTTC
. . TRBJ1-1 TRBV4-1 15 CASSQRVTEPTEAFF TGCGCCAGCAGCCAGCGTGTTACAGAGCCCACTGAAGCTTTCTTT
TRBD1 . TRBJ1-2 TRBV28 12 CASSLQGEGYTF TGTGCCAGCAGTCTACAGGGGGAAGGCTACACCTTC
TRBD2 once TRBJ2-2 TRBV6-6 15 CASITGGGGTGELFF TGTGCCAGCATCACGGGGGGGGGTGGCACCGGGGAGCTGTTTTTT
. . TRBJ1-2 TRBV5-1 14 CASSPGGGPYGYTF TGCGCCAGCAGCCCTGGGGGGGGACCATATGGCTACACCTTC
. . TRBJ2-1 TRBV6-1 10 CASSGVEQFF TGTGCCAGCAGTGGAGTCGAGCAGTTCTTC
. . TRBJ1-1 TRBV5-1 13 CASKEGTDGEAFF TGCGCCAGCAAAGAGGGGACTGATGGTGAAGCTTTCTTT
. . TRBJ2-1 TRBV6-1 13 CASSGLPWNEQFF TGTGCCAGCAGTGGCCTACCTTGGAATGAGCAGTTCTTC
. once TRBJ2-5 TRBV25-1 14 CASRGPGRPETQYF TGTGCCAGCAGGGGGCCAGGGCGCCCGGAGACCCAGTACTTC
TRBD1 . TRBJ1-1 TRBV7-2 13 CASSFQNRGTTFF TGTGCCAGCAGCTTTCAAAACAGGGGAACGACTTTCTTT
. . TRBJ1-3 TRBV4-1 17 CASSQPYQGRSGNTIYF TGCGCCAGCAGTCAACCCTATCAGGGGCGTTCTGGAAACACCATATATTTT
TRBD1 . TRBJ1-5 TRBV7-9 17 CASSSHPGTGNNQPQHF TGTGCCAGCAGCTCCCACCCCGGGACAGGGAACAATCAGCCCCAGCATTTT
TRBD2 once TRBJ2-7 TRBV19 13 CACAGGTTYEQYF TGTGCCTGCGCGGGGGGGACTACCTACGAGCAGTACTTC